This TCR beta chain was profiled in a study of graft-versus-host responses after intestinal transplantation. TCRdb's copy holds only in-frame clones and misses some; the assay was immunoSEQ multiplex PCR. The sample includes a few thousand clones, less than 85% seen only once; the top ten take around 9%. CDR3 length: 15 residues. Germline V CDR1 and CDR2: SNHLY, FYNNEI. Trimming took 4 bases from V and 1 from J, leaving 11 bases between them. A remark on this clone: Its antigen remains unidentified.

Once graft tissue had been processed, intraepithelial and lamina propria lymphocytes were released. Whole-study findings and limits: The study found high graft-versus-host to host-versus-graft clonal ratios in allografts of patients with graft-donor T cell macrochimerism. Early post-transplant HvG declines tracked with peak circulating GvH clone levels.

The sequencing used ileum tissue, collected 18 days after transplant. The rearrangement uses TRBV2 and TRBJ2-1, with D perhaps matching TRBD1 (6 bases). The receptor comes from a human patient who received an intestinal transplant, so some T cells may come from the graft donor. The CDR3 DNA is TGTGCCAGCAGTGGTCTGGGGGCTTCCTACAATGAGCAGTTCTTC. Residues: CASSGLGASYNEQFF.